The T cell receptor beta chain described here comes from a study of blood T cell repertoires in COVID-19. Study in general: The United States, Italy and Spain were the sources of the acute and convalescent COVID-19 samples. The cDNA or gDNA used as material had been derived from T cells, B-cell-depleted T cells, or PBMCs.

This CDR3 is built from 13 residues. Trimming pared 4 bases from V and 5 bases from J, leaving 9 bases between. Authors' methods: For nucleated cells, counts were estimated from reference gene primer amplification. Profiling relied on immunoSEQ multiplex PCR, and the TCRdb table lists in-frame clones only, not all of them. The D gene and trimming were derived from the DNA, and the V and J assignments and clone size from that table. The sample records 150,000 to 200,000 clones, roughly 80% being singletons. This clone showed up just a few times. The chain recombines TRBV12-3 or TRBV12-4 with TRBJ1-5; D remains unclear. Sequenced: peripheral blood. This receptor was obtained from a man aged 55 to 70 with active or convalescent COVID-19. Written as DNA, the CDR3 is TGTGCCAGCAGTTCTACACGGGATCAGCCCCAGCATTTT. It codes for CASSSTRDQPQHF.